The 11 T cell receptor beta chains given below trace back to one sample, sequenced in a study of cytomegalovirus exposure and HLA in healthy donors. PCR amplification relied on 60 Vbeta primers (plus 13 Jbeta primers). Clones were read by immunoSEQ multiplex PCR, and TCRdb kept only the in-frame ones, dropping some. The sample yields about 190,000 clones, about 90% seen once. Specimen: PBMCs. These receptor sequences come from a man aged 25 to 40 in good health and CMV-seronegative.

The rearrangement links TRBV9 to TRBJ2-1, with no clear D. CDR1 and CDR2 from the germline V gene are SGDLS and YYNGEE. The CDR3 is 13 residues long. The germline V and J ends were trimmed by 2 bases and 10 bases, with 13 bases remaining between them. The CDR3 loop is CASSVGLDDEQFF. The CDR3 DNA sequence: TGTGCCAGCAGCGTTGGTCTAGACGACGAGCAGTTCTTC.

This rearrangement joins TRBV6-6 to TRBJ2-3; 8 bases line up with TRBD2. With 8 bases clipped from V and 1 base from J, the junction kept 2 bases outside the gene matches. The germline gives CDR1 MNHNY, CDR2 SVGAGI (reference sequence). CDR3 size: 13 residues. CDR3 in DNA: TGTGCCAGCCGAGCGGGGGGCACAGATACGCAGTATTTT. Translating gives CASRAGGTDTQYF.

The V and J genes are TRBV28 and TRBJ2-7; 9 nucleotides line up with TRBD1. Per germline, CDR1 MDHEN and CDR2 SYDVKM. This CDR3 spans 16 amino acids. V shed 4 bases and J 1 base; nucleotides not matched to a gene: 8. The CDR3 sequence is CASSSIGTGKSYEQYF. Written as DNA, the CDR3 is TGTGCCAGCAGTTCCATTGGGACAGGGAAATCCTACGAGCAGTACTTC.

This chain links TRBV4-1 with TRBJ1-5; 10 nucleotides line up with TRBD1. Germline CDR1 MGHRA, CDR2 YSYEKL. This CDR3 comprises 18 residues. The V gene end was trimmed by 1 base and the J gene end by 2 bases; junction bases not matched to a gene: 8. Here the CDR3 reads CASSQGLGTGDRNQPQHF. CDR3 nucleotide sequence: TGCGCCAGCAGCCAAGGGCTCGGGACAGGGGACCGCAATCAGCCCCAGCATTTT.

V is TRBV18 and J is TRBJ2-7; 10 positions match TRBD2. Losses at the gene ends were 6 bases for V and 4 bases for J; bases not matched to a gene: 6. This CDR3 is built from 14 residues. Germline assignment: CDR1 KGHSH and CDR2 LQKENI. CDR3 sequence: CASSPSSGSYEQYF. DNA of the CDR3: TGTGCCAGCTCCCCCTCTAGCGGGAGTTACGAGCAGTACTTC.

The V call is TRBV5-1, the J call TRBJ2-1, with TRBD2 as a possible D gene (6 bases). Germline V gene lookup returns CDR1 SGHRS and CDR2 YFSETQ. With 5 bases removed from V and 8 bases from J, the gap between germline ends came to 14 bases. This CDR3 contains 13 residues. The CDR3 here is CASRLTGADEQFF. The CDR3 DNA reads TGCGCCAGCAGATTAACGGGAGCTGATGAGCAGTTCTTC.

The chain combines TRBV5-6 with TRBJ2-7; no definite D call. CDR3 length: 11 amino acids. V lost 2 bases and J 4 bases, leaving 4 bases between the germline ends. CDR1 is SGHDT and CDR2 is YYEEEE in the germline V gene. This chain's CDR3 is CASSFSYEQYF. The CDR3 DNA is TGTGCCAGCAGCTTTAGTTACGAGCAGTACTTC.

This chain uses TRBV5-8 with TRBJ2-3; D remains ambiguous. There are 14 residues in the CDR3. Germline V CDR1 and CDR2: SGHTS, YDEGEE. V lost 2 bases, J lost 6 bases, and 13 bases lay in between. The DNA for the CDR3 is TGTGCCAGCAGCTTAACTGGTTCCGGGGATACGCAGTATTTT. Its translation is CASSLTGSGDTQYF. The variable domain in full, completed from reference TRBV5-8 and TRBJ2-3, reads EAGVTQSPTHLIKTRGQQATLRCSPISGHTSVYWYQQALGLGLQFLLWYDEGEERNRGNFPPRFSGRQFPNYSSELNVNALELEDSALYLCASSLTGSGDTQYFGPGTRLTVL.

This chain connects TRBV4-3 to TRBJ2-1, with TRBD2 identical over 11 bases. This CDR3 has 14 residues. With 4 bases clipped from V and 7 bases from J, the junction kept 3 bases outside the gene matches. From germline, CDR1 is LGHNA and CDR2 YSLEER. CDR3 DNA sequence: TGCGCCAGCAGCCGACTAGCGGGGATTAATGAGCAGTTCTTC. Amino acid sequence: CASSRLAGINEQFF.

The chain joins TRBV7-9 to TRBJ2-7; D possibly corresponds to TRBD1 (5 bases). This CDR3 has 14 residues. Trimming left V 6 bases short and J 0 bases short, with 12 bases between. Germline loops: CDR1 SEHNR, CDR2 FQNEAQ (reference sequence). The CDR3 protein is CASSMTESSYEQYF. CDR3 in DNA: TGTGCCAGCAGTATGACAGAGAGCTCCTACGAGCAGTACTTC.

The CDR3 reads CASFGGAEIGEQYF. CDR3 coding DNA: TGTGCCAGCTTTGGGGGGGCGGAGATCGGGGAGCAGTACTTC. V is TRBV6-1 and J is TRBJ2-7; tentative D call: TRBD2 (7 bases). The CDR3 has 14 residues. Deletions cut 8 bases from V and 7 bases from J, with 21 bases between. CDR1 MNHNS and CDR2 SASEGT come from the germline V gene.